This T cell receptor beta chain was identified in a study of blood T cell repertoires in COVID-19. This CDR3 region has 15 residues. V shed 6 bases and J shed 8 bases, with 18 bases lying between them. Germline CDR1 reads SGHNT; CDR2 reads YYREEE (reference sequence). Clones were read by immunoSEQ multiplex PCR, and TCRdb kept only the in-frame ones, dropping some. The profile shows 450,000 to 500,000 clones, 80% to 90% of them singletons. This clone has only one observation. This chain connects TRBV5-4 to TRBJ1-6; D remains unclear. The receptor comes from a human donor in a cohort sampled during active COVID-19. Sequencing was carried out using peripheral blood. The CDR3 reads CASTRVPNQDSPLHF. The CDR3 nucleotides are TGTGCCAGCACCAGAGTACCTAACCAGGATTCACCCCTCCACTTT. Looking up the rest from reference TRBV5-4 and TRBJ1-6 gives the full variable domain: ETGVTQSPTHLIKTRGQQVTLRCSSQSGHNTVSWYQQALGQGPQFIFQYYREEENGRGNFPPRFSGLQFPNYSSELNVNALELDDSALYLCASTRVPNQDSPLHFGNGTRLTVT.